The 10 T cell receptor beta chains below all came from one sample that was sequenced in a study of patients and donors after allogeneic stem cell transplantation. MiXCR, run by TCRdb on the RT-PCR reads, gives a single entry per CDR3 protein. The table shows roughly 880,000 distinct CDR3 sequences, with around 17% occurring only once. The source material was blood, either unsorted or a sorted T cell fraction (not recorded which). These receptors originate from a human donor who was either an allogeneic HSCT recipient or a stem cell or donor lymphocyte infusion donor (not recorded which). It is not recorded whose cells these are; they may come from a transplant donor.

This clonotype has more than one count but fewer than ten. The rearrangement joins TRBV5-1 to TRBJ2-1; no definite D call. V was cut by 1 base and J by 0 bases, with 11 bases left in between. CDR3 length: 16 residues. Germline CDR1 SGHRS, CDR2 YFSETQ. The CDR3, as DNA: TGCGCCAGCAGCTTGTTATTAGCCGCCTCCTACAATGAGCAGTTCTTC. It translates to CASSLLLAASYNEQFF. Combining the CDR3 with reference TRBV5-1 and TRBJ2-1 gives the whole variable domain KAGVTQTPRYLIKTRGQQVTLSCSPISGHRSVSWYQQTPGQGLQFLFEYFSETQRNKGNFPGRFSGRQFSNSRSEMNVSTLELGDSALYLCASSLLLAASYNEQFFGPGTRLTVL.

This chain uses TRBV7-4 with TRBJ2-7; weak D call: TRBD1 (6 bases). The CDR3 sequence is 14 residues long. Germline values: CDR1 SGHVT, CDR2 SQSDAQ. Trimming shortened V by 5 bases and J by 5 bases, and 16 bases separated the two germline ends. CDR3: CASSNNHRVNEQYF. CDR3 coding DNA: TGTGCCAGCAGCAACAACCACAGGGTCAACGAGCAGTACTTC.

The chain is built from TRBV5-1 and TRBJ2-7; perhaps D is TRBD1 or TRBD2 (5 bases each). The germline CDR1 and CDR2 sequences are SGHRS and YFSETQ. V was cut by 0 bases and J by 1 base, with 23 bases left in between. The CDR3 covers 19 residues. CDR3 in DNA: TGCGCCAGCAGCTTGGTACCTGGGGGAAGTGGGGCCCAGTCCTACGAGCAGTACTTC. It specifies CASSLVPGGSGAQSYEQYF.

J is TRBJ2-1 and V is TRBV12-3 or TRBV12-4; 10 nucleotides line up with TRBD1. The trim removed 7 bases at V and 9 bases at J, leaving 15 bases unmatched. The CDR3 covers 16 residues. CDR3: CASTPRWDRGKGEQFF. CDR3 sequence (DNA): TGTGCCAGCACCCCCCGGTGGGACAGGGGTAAGGGTGAGCAGTTCTTC.

This clonotype was seen a few times. The chain couples TRBV20-1 to TRBJ1-1; 10 bases fit TRBD1. CDR1 and CDR2 from the germline V gene are DFQATT and SNEGSKA (reference sequence). This CDR3 has 15 residues. J lost 6 bases, V lost 2 bases, and 9 bases had no gene match. In nucleotides, the CDR3 is TGCAGTGCTAGATCGACAGGGGGCCTAGTCGCTGAAGCTTTCTTT. It translates to CSARSTGGLVAEAFF.

This clonotype was seen more than once but under ten times. This chain links TRBV6-2 or TRBV6-3 with TRBJ1-2, with unresolved D. Germline CDR1 is MNHEY and CDR2 is SVGEGT. The CDR3 is made up of 16 amino acids. Trimming left V 5 bases short and J 5 bases short, with 21 bases between. The CDR3 DNA reads as TGTGCCAGCAGTCCTTATCTTGGAGGCGCGGAGTATGGCTACACCTTC. Protein product: CASSPYLGGAEYGYTF.

The sample holds a few counts of this clonotype. The genes are TRBV7-9 and TRBJ1-1; no definite D call. Trimming shortened V by 7 bases and J by 8 bases, and 23 bases separated the two germline ends. CDR3 length equals 15 residues. The germline V gene has CDR1 SEHNR and CDR2 FQNEAQ (reference sequence). The CDR3, as DNA: TGTGCCAGCACCCCACGGGTGTCGATTTGGTCCGAAGCTTTCTTT. Encoded protein: CASTPRVSIWSEAFF.

This clonotype was recorded a few times. V and J are TRBV7-8 and TRBJ1-2, with no clear D. Germline CDR1 and CDR2: SGHVS and FQNEAQ. V lost 2 bases to trimming and J lost 3 bases, with 7 bases between them. The CDR3 loop spans 13 amino acids. This CDR3 is CASSLFEDYGYTF. CDR3 sequence (DNA): TGTGCCAGCAGCTTATTTGAGGACTATGGCTACACCTTC.

The chain uses TRBV7-3 and TRBJ2-1, with a tentative D call TRBD1 (5 bases). This CDR3 is built from 15 residues. Germline V lookup: CDR1 SGHTA, CDR2 FQGTGA. Trimming took 5 bases from V and 8 from J, leaving 19 bases between them. CDR3 amino acids: CASSPQARTSYEQFF. The CDR3 bases are TGTGCCAGCAGCCCACAGGCTAGAACCTCCTATGAGCAGTTCTTC.

The chain has TRBV11-2 and TRBJ2-1; TRBD1 is a possible D gene (6 bases). The V end lost 1 base, the J end lost 8 bases, and 12 bases lay between the germline ends. The CDR3 consists of 14 residues. Germline CDR1 reads SGHAT; CDR2 reads FQNNGV. Here the CDR3 DNA reads TGTGCCAGCAGCTTAGCTCTCAGGGGCCATGAGCAGTTCTTC. Encoded protein: CASSLALRGHEQFF. The variable domain in full, completed from reference TRBV11-2 and TRBJ2-1, reads EAGVAQSPRYKIIEKRQSVAFWCNPISGHATLYWYQQILGQGPKLLIQFQNNGVVDDSQLPKDRFSAERLKGVDSTLKIQPAKLEDSAVYLCASSLALRGHEQFFGPGTRLTVL.